The rows below give T cell receptor beta chains drawn from one sample of a study of blood T cell repertoires in COVID-19. Profiled with immunoSEQ multiplex PCR; TCRdb holds only in-frame clones, not every one. The sample records under 350,000 clones, 65% to 90% being singletons. The sequenced material came from peripheral blood. The receptor set was obtained from a human donor in a cohort sampled during active COVID-19. Both conserved end residues are part of each CDR3. Fields, in order: clone size, D gene, J gene, V gene, CDR3 length, CDR3 protein, CDR3 DNA. D genes are given only for firm matches. Part of the rows lack a size; the others show once, few, many or a class for expanded clones.

>-|-|TRBJ1-5|TRBV5-8|17
CASSTLLTGLSNQPQHF
TGTGCCAGCAGCACCCTGCTAACAGGGCTGAGCAATCAGCCCCAGCATTTT
>-|TRBD1|TRBJ1-1|TRBV2|14
CASKGARMNTEAFF
TGTGCCAGCAAGGGGGCACGCATGAACACTGAAGCTTTCTTT
>few|-|TRBJ1-2|TRBV6-5|13
CASSPILNYGYTF
TGTGCCAGCAGTCCAATCCTAAACTATGGCTACACCTTC
>few|TRBD2|TRBJ2-1|TRBV6-1|17
CASSVVLLAGTGNEQFF
TGTGCCAGCAGTGTCGTTCTTTTAGCGGGAACAGGCAATGAGCAGTTCTTC
>-|TRBD2|TRBJ2-5|TRBV18|16
CASSLKAGEGGETQYF
TGTGCCAGCTCACTCAAGGCGGGAGAGGGTGGAGAGACCCAGTACTTC
>-|-|TRBJ2-2|TRBV11-3|15
CASSLGGTNTGELFF
TGTGCCAGCAGCTTAGGCGGGACCAACACCGGGGAGCTGTTTTTT
>-|TRBD1|TRBJ1-2|TRBV6-5|13
CASLGQVNYGYTF
TGTGCCAGCTTAGGACAGGTTAACTATGGCTACACCTTC
>-|TRBD1|TRBJ1-5|TRBV2|14
CASTKDRNNQPQHF
TGTGCCAGCACTAAGGACAGGAACAATCAGCCCCAGCATTTT
>few|-|TRBJ1-1|TRBV5-1|14
CASRLGAENTEAFF
TGCGCCAGCCGCCTAGGGGCTGAGAACACTGAAGCTTTCTTT
>few|-|TRBJ2-7|TRBV5-5|14
CASSTRSSPYEQYF
TGTGCCAGCAGCACGAGATCTAGCCCTTACGAGCAGTACTTC
>once|-|TRBJ2-3|TRBV7-9|14
CASNILTSTDTQYF
TGTGCCAGCAACATACTAACTAGCACAGATACGCAGTATTTT
>-|-|TRBJ2-1|TRBV6-2/TRBV6-3|12
CASSSAEGRQFF
TGTGCCAGCAGCTCAGCGGAGGGGAGGCAGTTCTTC
>once|-|TRBJ1-5|TRBV28|14
CASSLLGINQPQHF
TGTGCCAGCAGTTTATTGGGCATAAATCAGCCCCAGCATTTT
>-|-|TRBJ2-1|TRBV28|13
CASTHDIYNEQFF
TGTGCCAGCACCCACGACATCTACAATGAGCAGTTCTTC
>once|-|TRBJ1-6|TRBV7-2|17
CASCQGLLPDYNSPLHF
TGTGCCAGCTGTCAGGGGCTTCTTCCCGACTATAATTCACCCCTCCACTTT
>few|TRBD2|TRBJ2-7|TRBV5-1|15
CASSLAAGVSNEQYF
TGCGCCAGCAGCTTGGCAGCGGGAGTCTCCAACGAGCAGTACTTC
>-|-|TRBJ2-3|TRBV2|14
CASRLVDSADTQYF
TGTGCCAGCCGACTAGTCGATTCGGCAGATACGCAGTATTTT
>-|-|TRBJ1-5|TRBV27|13
CASSYDEVQPQHF
TGTGCCAGCAGTTACGATGAGGTTCAGCCCCAGCATTTT
>-|TRBD2|TRBJ2-2|TRBV4-2|14
CASAGRAATGELFF
TGTGCCAGCGCCGGGAGGGCGGCCACCGGGGAGCTGTTTTTT
>-|TRBD1|TRBJ1-2|TRBV5-1|15
CASAGQGASVDGYTF
TGCGCCAGCGCTGGACAGGGGGCCTCCGTAGATGGCTACACCTTC
>-|-|TRBJ2-4|TRBV19|14
CASSIKHPKNIQYF
TGTGCCAGTAGTATAAAGCATCCGAAAAACATTCAGTACTTC
>-|TRBD2|TRBJ2-5|TRBV20-1|11
CSASGRETQYF
TGCAGTGCAAGCGGGAGAGAGACCCAGTACTTC
>-|-|TRBJ2-1|TRBV21-1|22
CASSKVPAEPGLAEVLGYEQFF
TGTGCCAGCAGCAAAGTACCCGCTGAACCGGGACTAGCGGAGGTTCTAGGGTATGAGCAGTTCTTC
>-|-|TRBJ2-5|TRBV28|14
CASSLSRLQETQYF
TGTGCCAGCAGTTTATCACGACTCCAAGAGACCCAGTACTTC
>-|TRBD1|TRBJ1-4|TRBV5-1|15
CASSRAGTGDEKLFF
TGCGCCAGCAGCAGGGCCGGGACAGGGGATGAAAAACTGTTTTTT
>few|-|TRBJ1-5|TRBV4-1|14
CASSQSYRGQPQHF
TGCGCCAGCAGCCAATCGTACCGAGGTCAGCCCCAGCATTTT